This is a list of T cell receptor beta chains from one sample in a study of cytomegalovirus exposure and HLA in healthy donors. TCRdb's copy holds only in-frame clones and misses some; the assay was immunoSEQ multiplex PCR. The sample holds tens of thousands of clones. Sequenced material: PBMCs. The source of these receptors is a male donor in good health and CMV-seronegative. Both conserved end residues are part of each CDR3. The D gene is left open where the match is weak.

cdr3_aa: CASSVAEWTSGRAGHEQYF
cdr3_nt: TGTGCCAGCAGCGTAGCGGAGTGGACTAGCGGGAGGGCCGGCCACGAGCAGTACTTC
j_call: TRBJ2-7
v_call: TRBV9
d_call: TRBD2

cdr3_aa: CASSLAGGSYSSYSPLHF
cdr3_nt: TGTGCCAGCAGCTTAGCAGGGGGATCGTATTCATCCTATTCACCCCTACACTTT
j_call: TRBJ1-6
v_call: TRBV7-9
d_call: NA

cdr3_aa: CASSLRTGGTYEQYF
cdr3_nt: TGTGCCAGCAGCCTTCGGACAGGGGGCACCTACGAGCAGTACTTC
j_call: TRBJ2-7
v_call: TRBV7-2
d_call: TRBD1

cdr3_aa: CASSNPTGLRTSGYTF
cdr3_nt: TGTGCCAGCAGTAACCCGACTGGTCTGCGTACTAGTGGCTACACCTTC
j_call: TRBJ1-2
v_call: TRBV28
d_call: NA

cdr3_aa: CASCGAAGGPTTCEQYF
cdr3_nt: TGTGCCAGCTGTGGGGCAGCGGGAGGTCCAACTACCTGTGAGCAGTACTTC
j_call: TRBJ2-5
v_call: TRBV28
d_call: TRBD2

cdr3_aa: CARRGRVFCNEQFF
cdr3_nt: TGTGCCAGAAGGGGCAGGGTATTCTGCAATGAGCAGTTCTTC
j_call: TRBJ2-1
v_call: TRBV5-3
d_call: NA

cdr3_aa: CASSQRTSVNNEQFF
cdr3_nt: TGTGCCAGCTCACAAAGGACTAGCGTCAACAATGAGCAGTTCTTC
j_call: TRBJ2-1
v_call: TRBV18
d_call: TRBD2

cdr3_aa: CASSPRGTVKETQYF
cdr3_nt: TGCGCCAGCAGCCCCAGGGGAACGGTTAAAGAGACCCAGTACTTC
j_call: TRBJ2-5
v_call: TRBV5-1
d_call: NA

cdr3_aa: CASSTGQETQYF
cdr3_nt: TGTGCCAGCAGTACAGGGCAAGAGACCCAGTACTTC
j_call: TRBJ2-5
v_call: TRBV6-1
d_call: NA

cdr3_aa: CATSRDPDYTF
cdr3_nt: TGTGCCACCAGCAGAGATCCAGACTACACCTTC
j_call: TRBJ1-2
v_call: TRBV15
d_call: NA

cdr3_aa: CASRSWANVLTF
cdr3_nt: TGCGCCAGCAGAAGCTGGGCCAACGTCCTGACTTTC
j_call: TRBJ2-6
v_call: TRBV4-1
d_call: NA

cdr3_aa: CAISAGTEAFF
cdr3_nt: TGTGCCATCAGTGCGGGGACTGAAGCTTTCTTT
j_call: TRBJ1-1
v_call: TRBV10-3
d_call: NA

cdr3_aa: CASSYSAQSSSYEQYF
cdr3_nt: TGTGCCAGCAGTTACTCGGCACAATCAAGCTCCTACGAGCAGTACTTC
j_call: TRBJ2-7
v_call: TRBV6-5
d_call: NA

cdr3_aa: CASSDSSGGTEAFF
cdr3_nt: TGTGCCAGCAGTGACTCATCCGGGGGCACTGAAGCTTTCTTT
j_call: TRBJ1-1
v_call: TRBV6-4
d_call: NA

cdr3_aa: CASSRGISYEQYF
cdr3_nt: TGTGCCAGCAGCCGCGGGATCTCCTACGAGCAGTACTTC
j_call: TRBJ2-7
v_call: TRBV28
d_call: NA

cdr3_aa: CASSPRRGGSYEQYF
cdr3_nt: TGTGCCAGCAGCCCCCGTCGGGGGGGATCCTACGAGCAGTACTTC
j_call: TRBJ2-7
v_call: TRBV7-9
d_call: TRBD2

cdr3_aa: CASSPRGLVGETQYF
cdr3_nt: TGTGCCAGCAGCCCAAGGGGACTAGTTGGAGAGACCCAGTACTTC
j_call: TRBJ2-5
v_call: TRBV11-3
d_call: TRBD2

cdr3_aa: CASSLDPNRGLWENQYF
cdr3_nt: TGTGCCAGCAGCTTGGACCCAAACAGGGGGCTGTGGGAGAACCAGTACTTC
j_call: TRBJ2-5
v_call: TRBV5-7
d_call: TRBD1

cdr3_aa: CASGWGDRSISYEQYF
cdr3_nt: TGTGCTAGTGGTTGGGGGGACAGGTCTATTTCCTACGAGCAGTACTTC
j_call: TRBJ2-7
v_call: TRBV12-5
d_call: TRBD1

cdr3_aa: CALHREKNTEAFF
cdr3_nt: TGTGCCTTACACAGGGAAAAGAACACTGAAGCTTTCTTT
j_call: TRBJ1-1
v_call: TRBV7-9
d_call: NA

cdr3_aa: CASSDDTTYGQTF
cdr3_nt: TGTGCCAGCAGTGACGACACCACCTATGGCCAAACCTTC
j_call: TRBJ1-2
v_call: TRBV6-1
d_call: NA

cdr3_aa: CASSKVSWGGQPQHF
cdr3_nt: TGTGCCAGCAGCAAAGTTAGTTGGGGAGGACAGCCCCAGCATTTT
j_call: TRBJ1-5
v_call: TRBV21-1
d_call: NA

cdr3_aa: CASSPRGLGGNTIYF
cdr3_nt: TGTGCCAGTAGTCCGCGGGGCCTCGGAGGAAACACCATATATTTT
j_call: TRBJ1-3
v_call: TRBV19
d_call: NA

cdr3_aa: CASSPGTGYTGELFF
cdr3_nt: TGTGCCAGCAGTCCCGGGACAGGGTACACCGGGGAGCTGTTTTTT
j_call: TRBJ2-2
v_call: TRBV7-9
d_call: TRBD1

cdr3_aa: CATSRDGTADGYTF
cdr3_nt: TGTGCCACCAGCAGAGACGGGACAGCCGATGGCTACACCTTC
j_call: TRBJ1-2
v_call: TRBV15
d_call: TRBD1

cdr3_aa: CASRNSPGQGGLIGETQYF
cdr3_nt: TGTGCCAGCAGAAACTCTCCGGGACAGGGGGGGTTGATTGGAGAGACCCAGTACTTC
j_call: TRBJ2-5
v_call: TRBV28
d_call: TRBD1

cdr3_aa: CASSSTGGVGYGYTF
cdr3_nt: TGTGCCAGCAGCTCGACAGGGGGCGTCGGATATGGCTACACCTTC
j_call: TRBJ1-2
v_call: TRBV21-1
d_call: NA

cdr3_aa: CASSQDTSPGEQYF
cdr3_nt: TGCGCCAGCAGCCAAGACACAAGTCCAGGCGAGCAGTACTTC
j_call: TRBJ2-7
v_call: TRBV4-1
d_call: NA

cdr3_aa: CAWSWTRHEQYF
cdr3_nt: TGTGCCTGGAGTTGGACTAGGCACGAGCAGTACTTC
j_call: TRBJ2-7
v_call: TRBV30
d_call: TRBD2

cdr3_aa: CASKPRRERDSYEQYF
cdr3_nt: TGCGCCAGCAAACCCCGGCGGGAAAGGGATTCCTACGAGCAGTACTTC
j_call: TRBJ2-7
v_call: TRBV10-1
d_call: NA

cdr3_aa: CASSPHPPGQTYEQYF
cdr3_nt: TGTGCCAGCAGTCCTCACCCGCCGGGACAGACCTACGAGCAGTACTTC
j_call: TRBJ2-7
v_call: TRBV28
d_call: TRBD1

cdr3_aa: CARSVRETQYF
cdr3_nt: TGTGCCAGAAGTGTTCGGGAGACCCAGTACTTC
j_call: TRBJ2-5
v_call: TRBV2
d_call: NA

cdr3_aa: CASSASGLAINEQFF
cdr3_nt: TGTGCCAGCAGTGCGTCGGGACTAGCGATCAATGAGCAGTTCTTC
j_call: TRBJ2-1
v_call: TRBV6-5
d_call: TRBD2

cdr3_aa: CASSSLDRNYGYTF
cdr3_nt: TGTGCCAGCAGCTCACTGGACAGAAACTATGGCTACACCTTC
j_call: TRBJ1-2
v_call: TRBV5-6
d_call: NA

cdr3_aa: CASSLAVANTEAFF
cdr3_nt: TGTGCCAGCAGCTTAGCGGTGGCAAACACTGAAGCTTTCTTT
j_call: TRBJ1-1
v_call: TRBV7-2
d_call: NA

cdr3_aa: CASSFRGAQYF
cdr3_nt: TGTGCCAGCAGTTTTCGGGGGGCCCAGTACTTC
j_call: TRBJ2-5
v_call: TRBV28
d_call: TRBD2